This T cell receptor (beta chain) appears in the sequencing data of a study of glioma-infiltrating T cells after dendritic cell vaccination. Study-level information: Residual fresh-frozen tumor from the vaccine-lysate resection served as pretreatment tumor. Study-level results: TCR clonality showed no direct relationship with survival.

The CDR3 runs to 14 residues. V gave up 6 bases and J gave up 6 bases; unmatched junction bases: 9. CDR1 is MNHEY and CDR2 is SVGAGI in the germline V gene. TCRB CDR3 was amplified from 2 ug genomic DNA or less. Clones were sequenced by immunoSEQ multiplex PCR, and TCRdb holds only the in-frame ones, with some missing. Of about 3,100 clones listed, around 79% are singletons. As regards this clone: Its antigen remains unidentified.

The genes are TRBV6-5 and TRBJ2-7; 9 bases agree with TRBD1. This clonotype was sampled from a human donor with glioblastoma. The sample was tumor tissue, taken before dendritic cell vaccination. CDR3 nucleotides: TGTGCCAGCAGGGACCCGGGACAGGGAGGCGAGCAGTACTTC. This gives the protein CASRDPGQGGEQYF.